This is a list of T cell receptor beta chains from one sample in a study of blood T cell repertoires in COVID-19. The assay was immunoSEQ multiplex PCR, and TCRdb's table has in-frame clones only and misses some. The sample lists 150,000 to 200,000 clones, 65% to 90% seen once, with under 6.5% in the top ten. Material: PBMCs or T cells enriched from blood (not recorded which). Every receptor here comes from a woman aged 55-70 years with acute COVID-19. Both conserved end residues are part of each CDR3. D genes are given only for firm matches. The listing skips clone size in some rows; elsewhere it reads once, few, many or a size class.

v_call	clone_size	j_call	d_call	cdr3_nt	cdr3_aa
TRBV6-5	.	TRBJ2-1	.	TGTGCCAGCAGTTACTCGAGGGTTAGCGCGGACAATGAGCAGTTCTTC	CASSYSRVSADNEQFF
TRBV30	.	TRBJ1-5	TRBD1	TGTGCCTGGAGGACAGGGGGAAAGGGCAATCAGCCCCAGCATTTT	CAWRTGGKGNQPQHF
TRBV27	.	TRBJ1-4	TRBD1	TGTGCCAGCAGTTCAGGGGGGCTCAGGGAAAAACTGTTTTTT	CASSSGGLREKLFF
TRBV4-3	once	TRBJ2-5	.	TGCGCCAGCAGCCAAGATCACCGAGAGTACCAAGAGACCCAGTACTTC	CASSQDHREYQETQYF
TRBV5-4	.	TRBJ1-2	.	TGTGCCAGCAGCCACCGACAGGACCTTGGGGGTGGCTACACCTTC	CASSHRQDLGGGYTF
TRBV6-6	once	TRBJ1-5	TRBD1	TGTGCCAGCAGTTACGAGGGGCAGGGGGATCAGCCCCAGCATTTT	CASSYEGQGDQPQHF
TRBV7-9	few	TRBJ2-5	.	TGTGCCAGCAGCGCAAGGACGGAGGGAGAAACCCAGTACTTC	CASSARTEGETQYF
TRBV28	.	TRBJ1-4	.	TGTGCCAGCAGTTTCAGTGCAACTAATGAAAAACTGTTTTTT	CASSFSATNEKLFF
TRBV20-1	.	TRBJ2-7	.	TGCAGTGCTACCTACTCCTACGAGCAGTACTTC	CSATYSYEQYF
TRBV4-1	.	TRBJ1-2	TRBD1	TGCGCCAGCAGCCAGAAGCTACCGGGGACAGGGGCGATAATCATTTATGGCTACACCTTC	CASSQKLPGTGAIIIYGYTF
TRBV6-5	.	TRBJ1-2	.	TGTGCCAGCAGTTACTCGCCAGACTATGGCTACACCTTC	CASSYSPDYGYTF
TRBV5-5	.	TRBJ2-2	.	TGTGCCAGCCTGTCCGGGACATTGAACACCGGGGAGCTGTTTTTT	CASLSGTLNTGELFF
TRBV7-9	.	TRBJ2-3	.	TGTGCCAGCAGGCCCAACAGGGATGGGGGAACAGATACGCAGTATTTT	CASRPNRDGGTDTQYF
TRBV5-1	.	TRBJ2-3	.	TGCGCCAGCAGCCCGGACGGGACATCCACAGATACGCAGTATTTT	CASSPDGTSTDTQYF
TRBV6-5	.	TRBJ2-7	TRBD1	TGTGCCAGCATCCGGGACAGAGGCTACGAGCAGTACTTC	CASIRDRGYEQYF
TRBV2	.	TRBJ2-4	.	TGTGCCAGCAGTTATGAAACTAAAAACATTCAGTACTTC	CASSYETKNIQYF
TRBV10-3	.	TRBJ1-3	TRBD1	TGTGCCACGATACAGGGGGACGGAAACACCATATATTTT	CATIQGDGNTIYF
TRBV7-9	few	TRBJ1-1	.	TGTGCCAGCAGCTTAGAAGCGACTGAAGCTTTCTTT	CASSLEATEAFF
TRBV6-1	.	TRBJ2-1	.	TGTGCCAGCAGTGCCCTAGGGGAACAGAATCTTTACAATGAGCAGTTCTTC	CASSALGEQNLYNEQFF
TRBV5-1	.	TRBJ2-2	.	TGCGCCAGCACCCAACAGGGCGACACCGGGGAGCTGTTTTTT	CASTQQGDTGELFF
TRBV7-9	.	TRBJ1-2	.	TGTGCCAGCAGCCACCTTTTGGGAGGGGATTTTGGCTACACCTTC	CASSHLLGGDFGYTF
TRBV28	.	TRBJ1-2	.	TGTGCCAGCAGTTTCACAGGGACGTATGGCTACACCTTC	CASSFTGTYGYTF
TRBV11-2	.	TRBJ2-7	.	TGTGCCAGCAGCTTAGAGACGGGGTCCTACGAGCAGTACTTC	CASSLETGSYEQYF
TRBV30	.	TRBJ2-3	.	.	CAWSVMTSTDTQYFGRRPADTQYF
TRBV10-3	.	TRBJ2-3	TRBD1	TGTGCCATCAGTTGGGACAGGGCAGGAGATACGCAGTATTTT	CAISWDRAGDTQYF
TRBV7-9	.	TRBJ2-1	TRBD2	TGTGCCAGCATGATGTGGGCGGGAGACTCCAGCTACAATGAGCAGTTCTTC	CASMMWAGDSSYNEQFF
TRBV4-3	once	TRBJ2-5	TRBD2	TGCGCCAGCAGCCAAGGGGCCCTAGCGGGAGGCACGAAAGAGACCCAGTACTTC	CASSQGALAGGTKETQYF
TRBV12-3/TRBV12-4	once	TRBJ2-5	.	TGTGCCAGCAGCCGTGGACAATGGGAGACCCAGTACTTC	CASSRGQWETQYF
TRBV11-3	once	TRBJ1-1	.	TGTGCCAGCAGCCAACTCGGGGGGAGCACTGAAGCTTTCTTT	CASSQLGGSTEAFF
TRBV6-5	once	TRBJ2-1	.	TGTGCCAGCAGTTACCCCCCGCAGGGGCAGTTCTTC	CASSYPPQGQFF
TRBV11-2	.	TRBJ1-5	.	TGTGCCAGCAGCTTAGATCGGGGGCAGCCCCAGCATTTT	CASSLDRGQPQHF
TRBV19	once	TRBJ2-2	TRBD1	TGTGCCAGTAGTATCCGGACAGGGATGAACACCGGGGAGCTGTTTTTT	CASSIRTGMNTGELFF
TRBV21-1	.	TRBJ1-5	.	TGTGCCAGCAGTGACACTCACCGGCCTCGGCGGGGCAATCAGCCCCAGCATTTT	CASSDTHRPRRGNQPQHF
TRBV28	.	TRBJ1-1	.	TGTGCCAGCAGTTTGAGATCGGGGGGAGCTTTCTTT	CASSLRSGGAFF
TRBV4-3	.	TRBJ2-5	TRBD1	TGCGCCAGCAGCCAGGGAGGACAGGGAGAAGAGACCCAGTACTTC	CASSQGGQGEETQYF
TRBV7-2	.	TRBJ1-6	.	TGTGCCAGCAGCGCTAATAATTCACCCCTCCACTTT	CASSANNSPLHF
TRBV5-1	.	TRBJ1-2	TRBD1	TGCGCCAGCAGCCTGGACAGGGAGTCGAACTATGGCTACACCTTC	CASSLDRESNYGYTF
TRBV9	.	TRBJ1-5	TRBD1	TGTGCCAAGGGGGGGACAGGGAGGTTTTGCAATCAGCCCCAGCATTTT	CAKGGTGRFCNQPQHF
TRBV9	.	TRBJ2-4	.	TGTGCCAGCAGCGTCACAGACCACATTCAGTACTTC	CASSVTDHIQYF
TRBV5-1	.	TRBJ2-3	TRBD1	TGCGCCAGCTCCACTGGGACAGCGGAGGTGGATACGCAGTATTTT	CASSTGTAEVDTQYF
TRBV4-1	.	TRBJ2-3	TRBD1	TGCGCCAGCAGCCCCGGGACAGGGGGCCGTACAGATACGCAGTATTTT	CASSPGTGGRTDTQYF
TRBV24-1	.	TRBJ1-1	TRBD1	TGTGCCACCAGTGACTCCCACACAGGGGGTACTGAAGCTTTCTTT	CATSDSHTGGTEAFF
TRBV6-1	.	TRBJ1-1	TRBD1	TGTGCCAGCAGTGAACTGGGACAGGGGATCGCTTTCTTT	CASSELGQGIAFF
TRBV5-6	.	TRBJ2-5	.	TGTGCCAGCAGCTTTAAGGGGCGCGGTCAAGAGACCCAGTACTTC	CASSFKGRGQETQYF
TRBV5-4	.	TRBJ1-1	TRBD1	TGTGCCAGCGGGGACAGGGGGGGCTCTTTCAGTACTGAAGCTTTCTTT	CASGDRGGSFSTEAFF
TRBV6-1	.	TRBJ1-1	.	TGTGCCAGCAGTGAAGGAGGATCTCCGAACACTGAAGCTTTCTTT	CASSEGGSPNTEAFF
TRBV4-3	.	TRBJ1-5	.	TGCGCCAGCAGCCAAGCGCCCTATAGCAATCAGCCCCAGCATTTT	CASSQAPYSNQPQHF
TRBV6-5	.	TRBJ2-3	TRBD2	TGTGCCAGCAGTTATGGAGCGGGAGACACAGATACGCAGTATTTT	CASSYGAGDTDTQYF
TRBV23-1	.	TRBJ1-4	.	TGCGCCAGCAGTCAATCCGGGGTAAACAGGGTTGAAAAACTGTTTTTT	CASSQSGVNRVEKLFF
TRBV3-1/TRBV3-2	.	TRBJ1-4	TRBD1	TGTGCCAGCAGCCCCGGACAGGGCTCCAAACTGTTTTTT	CASSPGQGSKLFF
TRBV5-6	.	TRBJ2-5	TRBD1	TGTGCCAGCAGGGGGACAGGGGTGGTAGAGACCCAGTACTTC	CASRGTGVVETQYF